Following are 13 T cell receptor beta chains from one sample sequenced in a study of cytomegalovirus exposure and HLA in healthy donors. In the PCR, 60 Vbeta and 13 Jbeta primers were used. Measured with immunoSEQ multiplex PCR; TCRdb has only the in-frame clones, and not every one. Seen here are about 31,000 clones, 44% observed once, and the top ten hold approximately 2%. Material: PBMCs. All receptors derive from a woman aged 45-60 years in good health and CMV-seronegative.

The chain links TRBV28 to TRBJ2-7, with 11 bases identical to TRBD2. Trimming at V came to 7 bases and at J to 5 bases, leaving 7 bases not matched to a gene. The CDR3 length is 14 residues. CDR1 is MDHEN, CDR2 SYDVKM, per germline. The CDR3 sequence: CASINSGRAHEQYF. The DNA for the CDR3 is TGTGCCAGCATCAATAGCGGGAGGGCCCACGAGCAGTACTTC.

This chain connects TRBV5-5 to TRBJ2-2; 8 nucleotides match TRBD1. The CDR3 is 16 amino acids. Germline trimming cut 5 bases from V and 4 bases from J; bases unmatched to any gene: 10. Germline CDR1 SGHKS, CDR2 YYEKEE (reference sequence). The CDR3 loop reads CASRVGTGKGTGELFF. The CDR3 nucleotides are TGTGCCAGCAGGGTGGGGACAGGAAAGGGCACCGGGGAGCTGTTTTTT. Filled out from reference TRBV5-5 and TRBJ2-2, the complete variable domain reads DAGVTQSPTHLIKTRGQQVTLRCSPISGHKSVSWYQQVLGQGPQFIFQYYEKEERGRGNFPDRFSARQFPNYSSELNVNALLLGDSALYLCASRVGTGKGTGELFFGEGSRLTVL.

This chain connects TRBV5-6 to TRBJ2-3; a weak D match, TRBD2 (6 bases). The CDR3 runs 15 residues. V was cut by 4 bases and J by 0 bases, with 12 bases left in between. Germline CDR1 reads SGHDT; CDR2 reads YYEEEE. CDR3 DNA sequence: TGTGCCAGCAGCGAGGCGGGGCGTAGCACAGATACGCAGTATTTT. Residues: CASSEAGRSTDTQYF.

This clone was detected a few times. The chain recombines TRBV28 with TRBJ1-1, with D possibly being TRBD1 (6 bases). CDR1 and CDR2 (germline): MDHEN, SYDVKM. Trimming removed 5 bases at V and 12 bases at J, with 19 bases between. This CDR3 has 13 residues. The CDR3 spells CASSAGRDIGTFF. The CDR3, as DNA: TGTGCCAGCAGTGCCGGCCGGGACATCGGAACTTTCTTT.

V gene TRBV10-1 combines with J gene TRBJ2-3, with D possibly matching TRBD2 (7 bases). Per germline, CDR1 WNHNN and CDR2 SYGVQD (reference sequence). V was pared by 0 bases and J by 5 bases, with 15 bases between. The CDR3 has 16 residues. The CDR3 reads CASSESSGGPGDTQYF. As DNA, the CDR3 is TGCGCCAGCAGTGAGTCATCCGGGGGGCCGGGAGATACGCAGTATTTT.

The chain recombines TRBV6-1 with TRBJ2-7, with 10 bases lining up with TRBD1. Germline lookup yields CDR1 MNHNS and CDR2 SASEGT. V shed 8 bases and J 5 bases; nucleotides not matched to a gene: 6. CDR3 length: 13 residues. The CDR3 region is CASQGQGINEQYF. The CDR3 DNA reads as TGTGCCAGCCAGGGACAGGGGATCAACGAGCAGTACTTC.

The genes are TRBV6-5 and TRBJ2-7; 7 positions match TRBD2. The CDR3 totals 16 residues. V lost 0 bases to trimming and J lost 5 bases; unmatched junction nucleotides: 10. Germline values: CDR1 MNHEY, CDR2 SVGAGI. In DNA form, the CDR3 reads TGTGCCAGCAGTTACTCCCTGGGGAGGGTAGATGACGAGCAGTACTTC. It is translated as CASSYSLGRVDDEQYF.

The V gene is TRBV7-3, the J gene TRBJ2-2; D is undetermined. This CDR3 spans 13 amino acids. Germline-derived CDR1 and CDR2 are SGHTA and FQGTGA. V was shortened by 6 bases and J by 1 base, with 6 bases between the two germline ends. The CDR3 nucleotides are TGTGCCAGCAGACAGATGAACACCGGGGAGCTGTTTTTT. This gives the protein CASRQMNTGELFF.

This clone has only a few counts. The chain carries TRBV11-2 and TRBJ1-1; D gene ambiguous. CDR1 is SGHAT, CDR2 FQNNGV, per germline. Trimming took off 6 bases at V and 6 bases at J, with 14 bases between the two ends. CDR3 length: 13 residues. CDR3 nucleotide sequence: TGTGCCAGCAGACGAGTCGGGTTCCCTGAAGCTTTCTTT. It encodes CASRRVGFPEAFF.

This rearrangement joins TRBV2 to TRBJ1-4; 10 positions agree with TRBD1. CDR3 length: 16 residues. The V gene end was trimmed by 4 bases and the J gene end by 6 bases; junction bases not matched to a gene: 8. Germline CDR1 reads SNHLY; CDR2 reads FYNNEI. CDR3 DNA: TGTGCCAGCAGTGCCGGGACAGGGGTGGGTGATGAAAAACTGTTTTTT. Amino acids: CASSAGTGVGDEKLFF.

In this sample, this clone turned up once. Other DNA sequences in this sample translate to the same CDR3. This chain links TRBV5-6 with TRBJ1-2; maybe TRBD1 (6 bases). In germline, CDR1 is SGHDT, CDR2 YYEEEE. Trimming took 0 bases from V and 4 from J, leaving 10 bases between them. The length of the CDR3 is 14 residues. The CDR3 sequence: CASSLVRGAYGYTF. The CDR3 region has the DNA TGTGCCAGCAGCTTGGTCAGGGGAGCCTATGGCTACACCTTC.

CDR3 region: CASSLLQLGTEAFF. CDR3 DNA: TGCGCCAGCTCTTTGCTACAGCTGGGCACTGAAGCTTTCTTT. The V gene is TRBV5-1, the J gene TRBJ1-1; D not certain. Germline CDR1 SGHRS, CDR2 YFSETQ. The CDR3 spans 14 residues. The V end lost 7 bases, the J end lost 4 bases, and 17 bases lay between the germline ends.

A few counts support this clone. This sequence joins TRBV5-6 and TRBJ2-2, with a weak D call TRBD2 (6 bases). V lost 1 base and J lost 4, with 11 bases in between. CDR1 is SGHDT and CDR2 is YYEEEE in the germline V gene. This CDR3 spans 15 amino acids. The CDR3 spells CASSLLGLTTGELFF. CDR3 nucleotide sequence: TGTGCCAGCAGCTTGTTGGGACTGACCACCGGGGAGCTGTTTTTT.